These 21 T cell receptor beta chains originate from one sample sequenced in a study of cytomegalovirus exposure and HLA in healthy donors. The PCR ran on 60 Vbeta and 13 Jbeta primers. Assay used: immunoSEQ multiplex PCR; TCRdb lists only in-frame clones, some missing. The sample lists some 80,000 clones; about 9.5% were seen once. Sequences were obtained from PBMCs. Receptors originate from a man aged 55-75 years in good health and CMV-seropositive.

V gene TRBV10-2 combines with J gene TRBJ2-5, with a weak D call TRBD1 (6 bases). Per the germline V gene, CDR1 is WSHSY and CDR2 is SAAADI. The CDR3 extends over 14 amino acids. Trimming shortened V by 6 bases and J by 5 bases, and 16 bases separated the two germline ends. The CDR3 sequence is CASRGQGNGETQYF. The CDR3 nucleotides are TGCGCCAGCAGGGGCCAGGGGAATGGGGAGACCCAGTACTTC.

V is TRBV2 and J is TRBJ2-7, with a possible D match to TRBD2 (5 bases). Trimming removed 4 bases from V and 3 bases from J, with 10 bases in between. Germline V gene sequence: CDR1 SNHLY, CDR2 FYNNEI. There are 13 residues in the CDR3. The CDR3 bases are TGTGCCAGCAGTGCGTCGGGGTACTACGAGCAGTACTTC. The encoded protein is CASSASGYYEQYF.

The V call is TRBV7-3, the J call TRBJ1-2; possibly TRBD1 for D (6 bases). Germline assignment: CDR1 SGHTA and CDR2 FQGTGA. The V end was cut by 5 bases, the J end by 5 bases, with 21 bases between. The CDR3 has 16 amino acids. In nucleotides, the CDR3 is TGTGCCAGCAGCGCCCTACAGGGCCTGGGGGGGTATGGCTACACCTTC. Residues: CASSALQGLGGYGYTF. The whole variable domain, filled in from reference TRBV7-3 and TRBJ1-2, reads GAGVSQTPSNKVTEKGKYVELRCDPISGHTALYWYRQSLGQGPEFLIYFQGTGAADDSGLPNDRFFAVRPEGSVSTLKIQRTERGDSAVYLCASSALQGLGGYGYTFGSGTRLTVV.

This clone showed up just a few times. The chain employs TRBV2 and TRBJ1-2; D uncertain. V was cut by 4 bases and J by 3 bases, with 12 bases left in between. The CDR3 runs 14 residues. CDR1 and CDR2 from the germline V gene are SNHLY and FYNNEI. The CDR3 here is CASSADWRDYGYTF. For the CDR3, the DNA is TGTGCCAGCAGTGCAGACTGGCGGGACTATGGCTACACCTTC.

The gene calls are TRBV25-1 and TRBJ2-3; tentatively, D is TRBD2 (7 bases). This CDR3 has 13 amino acids. Germline-derived CDR1 and CDR2 are MGHDK and SYGVNS. The V and J ends lost 10 bases and 6 bases respectively, with 17 bases between them. CDR3 residues: CATKGGVGDTQYF. As DNA, the CDR3 is TGTGCCACCAAGGGGGGGGTTGGCGATACGCAGTATTTT.

J is TRBJ1-4 and V is TRBV5-8, with D possibly matching TRBD1 (6 bases). Germline CDR1 SGHTS, CDR2 YDEGEE. The CDR3 totals 15 residues. V was trimmed by 4 bases and J by 2 bases, leaving 12 bases between them. In DNA form, the CDR3 reads TGTGCCAGCAGCCCTGGGGACATGACTAATGAAAAACTGTTTTTT. Translated, it gives CASSPGDMTNEKLFF. Drawing the rest from reference TRBV5-8 and TRBJ1-4, the complete variable domain is EAGVTQSPTHLIKTRGQQATLRCSPISGHTSVYWYQQALGLGLQFLLWYDEGEERNRGNFPPRFSGRQFPNYSSELNVNALELEDSALYLCASSPGDMTNEKLFFGSGTQLSVL.

The rearrangement joins TRBV10-2 to TRBJ1-1; 9 positions match TRBD1. The germline V gene encodes CDR1 WSHSY and CDR2 SAAADI. The CDR3 extends over 15 amino acids. V was pared by 6 bases and J by 1 base, with 6 bases of the junction left unmatched. The CDR3 nucleotides read TGCGCCAGCAGCATCCCGGGACAGGGGAACACTGAAGCTTTCTTT. Residues: CASSIPGQGNTEAFF.

The chain recombines TRBV9 with TRBJ1-5; the match to TRBD1 covers 8 bases. V shed 5 bases, J shed 1 base, and the junction held 5 bases outside the gene matches. This CDR3 is built from 15 residues. Germline V CDR1 and CDR2: SGDLS, YYNGEE. CDR3: CASSDGQGSNQPQHF. The DNA of the CDR3 is TGTGCCAGCAGTGACGGACAGGGAAGCAATCAGCCCCAGCATTTT.

V is TRBV19 and J is TRBJ2-7; D perhaps matches TRBD1 (8 bases). Trimming removed 6 bases at V and 6 bases at J, with 15 bases between. The germline V gene encodes CDR1 LNHDA and CDR2 SQIVND (reference sequence). This CDR3 contains 13 residues. CDR3 sequence reads: CASRQDREGEQYF. CDR3 bases: TGTGCCAGTAGGCAGGACAGGGAGGGCGAGCAGTACTTC.

This clone turned up a few times. This chain links TRBV5-4 with TRBJ2-1; 8 bases fit TRBD1. CDR3 length equals 13 residues. Losses at the gene ends were 3 bases for V and 6 bases for J; bases not matched to a gene: 2. Germline loops: CDR1 SGHNT, CDR2 YYREEE (reference sequence). The CDR3 DNA is TGTGCCAGCAGCTACGACAGGGGCAATGAGCAGTTCTTC. It yields the protein CASSYDRGNEQFF.

This clone showed up many times. This sequence joins TRBV7-2 and TRBJ1-1; no definite D call. Trimming took 1 base from V and 0 from J, leaving 9 bases between them. Germline V CDR1 and CDR2: SGHTA, FQGNSA. The CDR3 spans 15 residues. As DNA, the CDR3 is TGTGCCAGCAGCTTAGACTTATTCTTGAACACTGAAGCTTTCTTT. Protein product: CASSLDLFLNTEAFF. Full variable domain (missing parts from reference TRBV7-2 and TRBJ1-1): GAGVSQSPSNKVTEKGKDVELRCDPISGHTALYWYRQSLGQGLEFLIYFQGNSAPDKSGLPSDRFSAERTGGSVSTLTIQRTQQEDSAVYLCASSLDLFLNTEAFFGQGTRLTVV.

The chain combines TRBV18 with TRBJ2-5; 7 bases fit TRBD1. V shed 4 bases, J shed 3 bases, and the junction held 8 bases outside the gene matches. Germline CDR1 reads KGHSH; CDR2 reads LQKENI. The CDR3 loop spans 15 amino acids. CDR3: CASSLEQGPEETQYF. The CDR3 nucleotides are TGTGCCAGCTCACTGGAACAGGGGCCCGAAGAGACCCAGTACTTC.

This clone was seen only a few times. V usage is TRBV28 and J usage is TRBJ1-1; a weak D match, TRBD1 (5 bases). V lost 6 bases, J lost 5 bases, and 16 bases lay in between. This CDR3 has 14 amino acids. CDR1 is MDHEN and CDR2 is SYDVKM in the germline V gene. CDR3: CASSPGGLETEAFF. CDR3 nucleotides: TGTGCCAGCAGCCCCGGGGGGTTAGAAACTGAAGCTTTCTTT.

This clone was picked up a small number of times. This sequence joins TRBV5-1 and TRBJ1-4; D gene ambiguous. Germline lookup yields CDR1 SGHRS and CDR2 YFSETQ. This CDR3 is built from 14 residues. The ends were cut back, 1 base at V and 8 bases at J, with 12 bases in the middle. CDR3 sequence (DNA): TGCGCCAGCAGCTTGAGGACTTCGGGAGAAAAACTGTTTTTT. The encoded protein is CASSLRTSGEKLFF. The variable domain in full, with the rest retrieved from reference TRBV5-1 and TRBJ1-4, is KAGVTQTPRYLIKTRGQQVTLSCSPISGHRSVSWYQQTPGQGLQFLFEYFSETQRNKGNFPGRFSGRQFSNSRSEMNVSTLELGDSALYLCASSLRTSGEKLFFGSGTQLSVL.

This clone was counted only a few times. The chain combines TRBV5-1 with TRBJ2-7; possibly TRBD1 for D (6 bases). Germline CDR1 is SGHRS and CDR2 is YFSETQ. Trimming removed 1 base from V and 0 bases from J, with 11 bases in between. This CDR3 spans 15 amino acids. CDR3 in amino acids: CASSLLTGNSYEQYF. CDR3 nucleotide sequence: TGCGCCAGCAGCTTGTTGACAGGAAACTCCTACGAGCAGTACTTC.

CDR3 protein: CASSRDRETGELFF. The CDR3 DNA reads TGTGCCAGTAGTAGGGACAGGGAGACCGGGGAGCTGTTTTTT. The rearrangement links TRBV19 to TRBJ2-2, with 9 bases matching TRBD1. V was pared by 4 bases and J by 5 bases, with 2 bases of the junction left unmatched. The CDR3 consists of 14 residues. Germline V gene sequence: CDR1 LNHDA, CDR2 SQIVND (reference sequence).

The chain has TRBV18 and TRBJ2-7, with TRBD1 matching 9 bases. Per the germline V gene, CDR1 is KGHSH and CDR2 is LQKENI. Losses at the gene ends were 6 bases for V and 4 bases for J; bases not matched to a gene: 7. The CDR3 extends over 14 amino acids. CDR3 region: CASSGTGLLYEQYV. CDR3 DNA sequence: TGTGCCAGCTCTGGGACAGGGCTGCTTTACGAGCAGTACGTC.

This clone came up a few times. The chain is built from TRBV5-4 and TRBJ2-3, with D perhaps matching TRBD1 (5 bases). Germline CDR1 is SGHNT and CDR2 is YYREEE (reference sequence). This CDR3 region has 15 residues. V lost 0 bases to trimming and J lost 2 bases, with 10 bases between them. As DNA, the CDR3 is TGTGCCAGCAGCTTGGTCCAGGGCATCACAGATACGCAGTATTTT. Protein product: CASSLVQGITDTQYF.

The rearrangement joins TRBV6-6 to TRBJ2-5; 9 bases are a match to TRBD1. CDR1 and CDR2 (germline): MNHNY, SVGAGI (reference sequence). With V trimmed by 0 bases and J by 0 bases, 2 bases remained unmatched. The CDR3 covers 16 residues. The CDR3 is CASSYSGQGYQETQYF. CDR3 in DNA: TGTGCCAGCAGTTACTCAGGACAGGGGTACCAAGAGACCCAGTACTTC.

The chain carries TRBV18 and TRBJ2-2; D may be TRBD1 (5 bases). CDR3 length: 14 amino acids. CDR1 and CDR2 (germline): KGHSH, LQKENI. Trimming shortened V by 3 bases and J by 3 bases, and 8 bases separated the two germline ends. The CDR3 sequence is CASSPRQYTGELFF. Written as DNA, the CDR3 is TGTGCCAGCTCACCCCGACAGTACACCGGGGAGCTGTTTTTT.

This clone turned up a few times. The chain combines TRBV7-3 with TRBJ2-7; TRBD2 is a possible D gene (7 bases). Trimming stripped 5 bases from V and 4 bases from J, with 12 bases between. CDR3 size: 13 residues. The V gene's germline CDR1 is SGHTA and CDR2 FQGTGA. The CDR3 sequence: CASSRGAGYEQYF. As DNA, the CDR3 is TGTGCCAGCAGCCGGGGGGCCGGTTACGAGCAGTACTTC.